This T cell receptor (beta chain) derives from a study of blood T cell repertoires in COVID-19. At the level of the study: In each case, the material was cDNA or gDNA derived from T cells, B-cell-depleted T cells, or PBMCs.

Some clones are missing from TCRdb's copy, which holds only in-frame ones; the method was immunoSEQ multiplex PCR. Of 100,000 to 150,000 clones in the sample, 92% were seen once. The CDR3 is 15 amino acids. Trimming pared 7 bases from V and 1 base from J, leaving 11 bases between. CDR1 and CDR2 (germline): LGHDT, YNNKEL (reference sequence). The Seattle site enrolled patients during active infection and followed them longitudinally. The TCR sequence derives from a man in his fifties or sixties with COVID-19, enrolled during active disease. Sequences were obtained from peripheral blood. The chain uses TRBV3-1 (or the pseudogene TRBV3-2) and TRBJ2-6; D might be TRBD2 (5 bases). This CDR3 is CASTFEGSGANVLTF. The CDR3 DNA is TGTGCCAGCACATTCGAGGGATCTGGGGCCAACGTCCTGACTTTC.